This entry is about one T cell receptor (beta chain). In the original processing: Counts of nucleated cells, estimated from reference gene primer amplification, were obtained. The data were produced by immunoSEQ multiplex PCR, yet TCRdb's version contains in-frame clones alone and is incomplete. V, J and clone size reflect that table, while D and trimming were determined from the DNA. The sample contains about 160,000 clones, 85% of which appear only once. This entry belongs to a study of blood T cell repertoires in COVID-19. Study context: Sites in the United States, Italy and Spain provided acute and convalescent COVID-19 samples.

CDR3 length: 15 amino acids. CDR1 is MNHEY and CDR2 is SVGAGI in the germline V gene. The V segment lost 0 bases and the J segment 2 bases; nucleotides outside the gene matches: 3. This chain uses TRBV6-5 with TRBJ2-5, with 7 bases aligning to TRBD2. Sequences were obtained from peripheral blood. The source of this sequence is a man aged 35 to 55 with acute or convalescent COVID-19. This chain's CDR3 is CASSYSGGGQETQYF. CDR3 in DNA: TGTGCCAGCAGTTACTCGGGCGGGGGACAAGAGACCCAGTACTTC.